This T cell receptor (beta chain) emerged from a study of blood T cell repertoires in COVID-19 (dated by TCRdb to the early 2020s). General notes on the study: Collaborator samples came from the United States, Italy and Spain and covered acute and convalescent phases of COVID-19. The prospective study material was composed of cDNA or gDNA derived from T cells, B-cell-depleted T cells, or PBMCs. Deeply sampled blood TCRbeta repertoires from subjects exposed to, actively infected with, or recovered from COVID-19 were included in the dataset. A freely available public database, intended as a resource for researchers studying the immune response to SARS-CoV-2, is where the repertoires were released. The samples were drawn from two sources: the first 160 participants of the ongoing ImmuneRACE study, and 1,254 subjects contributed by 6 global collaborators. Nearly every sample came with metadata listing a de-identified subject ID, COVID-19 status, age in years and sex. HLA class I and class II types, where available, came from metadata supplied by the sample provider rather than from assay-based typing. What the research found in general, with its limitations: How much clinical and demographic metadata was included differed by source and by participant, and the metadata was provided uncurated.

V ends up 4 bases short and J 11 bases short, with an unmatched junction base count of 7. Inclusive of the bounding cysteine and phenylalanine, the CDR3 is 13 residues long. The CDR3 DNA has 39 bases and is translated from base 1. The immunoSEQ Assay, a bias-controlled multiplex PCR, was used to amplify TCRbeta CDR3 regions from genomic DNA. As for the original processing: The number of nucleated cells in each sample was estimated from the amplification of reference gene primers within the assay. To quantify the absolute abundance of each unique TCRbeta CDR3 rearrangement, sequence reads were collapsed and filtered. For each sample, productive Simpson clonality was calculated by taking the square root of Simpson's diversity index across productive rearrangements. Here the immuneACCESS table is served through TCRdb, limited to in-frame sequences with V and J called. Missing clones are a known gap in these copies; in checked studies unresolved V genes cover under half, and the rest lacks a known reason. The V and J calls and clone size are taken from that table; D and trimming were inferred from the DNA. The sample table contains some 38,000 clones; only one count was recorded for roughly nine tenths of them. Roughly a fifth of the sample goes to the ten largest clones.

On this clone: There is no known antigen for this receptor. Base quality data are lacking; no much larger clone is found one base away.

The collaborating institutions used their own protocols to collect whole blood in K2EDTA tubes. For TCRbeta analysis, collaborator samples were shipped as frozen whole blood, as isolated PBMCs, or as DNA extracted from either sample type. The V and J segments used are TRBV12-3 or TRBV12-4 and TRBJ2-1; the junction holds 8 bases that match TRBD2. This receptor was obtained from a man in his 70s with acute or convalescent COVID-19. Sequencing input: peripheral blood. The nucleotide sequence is TGTGCCAGCAGTTCCACTAGCGGACTACAGCAGTTCTTC. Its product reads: CASSSTSGLQQFF.